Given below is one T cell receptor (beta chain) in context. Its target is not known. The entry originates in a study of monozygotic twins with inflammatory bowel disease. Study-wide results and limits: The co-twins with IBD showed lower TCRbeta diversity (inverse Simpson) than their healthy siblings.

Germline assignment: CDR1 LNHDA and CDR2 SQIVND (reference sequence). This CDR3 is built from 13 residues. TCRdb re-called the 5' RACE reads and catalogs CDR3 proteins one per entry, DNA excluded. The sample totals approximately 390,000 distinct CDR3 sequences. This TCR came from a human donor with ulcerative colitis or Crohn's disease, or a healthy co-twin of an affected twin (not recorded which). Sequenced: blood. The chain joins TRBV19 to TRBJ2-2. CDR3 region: CASSTTDTGELFF.